One sample yielded the 19 T cell receptor beta chains listed below, sequenced in a study of cytomegalovirus exposure and HLA in healthy donors (dated by TCRdb to 2015 to 2018). Library generation was performed with the immunoSEQ multiplex PCR assay. The multiplex PCR relied on a mix of 60 forward primers for TCR Vbeta segments and 13 reverse primers for TCR Jbeta segments. Here the immuneACCESS table is served through TCRdb, limited to in-frame sequences with V and J called. Missing clones are a known gap in these copies; in checked studies unresolved V genes cover under half, and the rest lacks a known reason. In this sample the table shows some 81,000 clones, 65% to 80% of which occur a single time. 8.5% to 14% of the sample goes to the ten largest clones. Sequences were obtained from PBMCs. The origin of the receptors is a middle-aged woman in good health and CMV-seropositive.

The V and J genes are TRBV2 and TRBJ2-5, with 8 bases fitting TRBD1. J was trimmed by 7 bases and V by 7 bases; bases with no gene match: 14. Germline V gene lookup returns CDR1 SNHLY and CDR2 FYNNEI. The CDR3 loop spans 15 amino acids. The CDR3 region is CASIGTGIGIVTQYF. CDR3 sequence (DNA): TGTGCCAGCATCGGGACAGGTATAGGAATAGTGACCCAGTACTTC.

The chain uses TRBV7-6 and TRBJ1-1, with unresolved D. The V and J ends lost 1 base and 5 bases respectively, with 11 bases between them. The CDR3 contains 14 residues. CDR1 is SGHVS, CDR2 FNYEAQ, per germline. In DNA form, the CDR3 reads TGTGCCAGCAGCTTAGACTCCATCAGGACTGAAGCTTTCTTT. Its translation: CASSLDSIRTEAFF.

V is TRBV15 and J is TRBJ1-2; D gene uncertain. From germline, CDR1 is LNHNV and CDR2 YYDKDF (reference sequence). V was shortened by 0 bases and J by 6 bases, with 20 bases between the two germline ends. This CDR3 has 17 amino acids. DNA of the CDR3: TGTGCCACCAGCAGAGATTTAGATTCTGGCGGCGGGAATGGCTACACCTTC. Translating it yields CATSRDLDSGGGNGYTF. Combining the CDR3 with reference TRBV15 and TRBJ1-2 gives the whole variable domain DAMVIQNPRYQVTQFGKPVTLSCSQTLNHNVMYWYQQKSSQAPKLLFHYYDKDFNNEADTPDNFQSRRPNTSFCFLDIRSPGLGDTAMYLCATSRDLDSGGGNGYTFGSGTRLTVV.

The chain employs TRBV5-1 and TRBJ2-3, with TRBD2 matching over 7 bases. The CDR3 sequence is 17 residues long. V gave up 4 bases and J gave up 0 bases; unmatched junction bases: 11. The V gene's germline CDR1 is SGHRS and CDR2 YFSETQ. The CDR3: CASSLGWRESSTDTQYF. The CDR3 nucleotides read TGCGCCAGCAGCCTGGGATGGCGGGAGTCTAGCACAGATACGCAGTATTTT.

This clone has just a few counts. CDR3 protein: CASSFGKNTEAFF. The CDR3 DNA follows: TGTGCCAGCAGTTTCGGGAAGAACACTGAAGCTTTCTTT. The chain couples TRBV28 to TRBJ1-1; D gene ambiguous. Trimming cost V 3 bases and J 1 base, with 6 bases left between them. CDR1 is MDHEN and CDR2 is SYDVKM in the germline V gene. The CDR3 consists of 13 residues. Complete variable domain (other parts from reference TRBV28 and TRBJ1-1): DVKVTQSSRYLVKRTGEKVFLECVQDMDHENMFWYRQDPGLGLRLIYFSYDVKMKEKGDIPEGYSVSREKKERFSLILESASTNQTSMYLCASSFGKNTEAFFGQGTRLTVV.

In regard to this clone: Germline and junction disagree at one end, which may indicate a read error. The chain carries TRBV14 and TRBJ2-2, with D maybe TRBD1 (6 bases). There are 13 residues in the CDR3. Germline values: CDR1 SGHDN, CDR2 FVKESK. This CDR3 reads CASNQQGPGELFF. DNA of the CDR3: TGTGCCAGCAACCAACAGGGTCCCGGGGAGCTGTTTTTT.

The rearrangement joins TRBV27 to TRBJ2-7; TRBD1 aligns across 7 bases. Germline CDR1 is MNHEY and CDR2 is SMNVEV (reference sequence). With 5 bases clipped from V and 2 bases from J, the junction kept 12 bases outside the gene matches. The CDR3 length is 16 residues. The CDR3 DNA follows: TGTGCCAGCAGTCCCTCGCTGCCGGGACAGACCTACGAGCAGTACTTC. Translating gives CASSPSLPGQTYEQYF.

The gene calls are TRBV27 and TRBJ2-5; 7 bases match TRBD1. CDR1 is MNHEY, CDR2 SMNVEV, per germline (reference sequence). J was trimmed by 1 base and V by 6 bases; bases with no gene match: 5. The CDR3 length is 14 residues. CDR3 loop: CASSSWDSQETQYF. Here the CDR3 DNA reads TGTGCCAGCAGCAGCTGGGACAGCCAAGAGACCCAGTACTTC.

This chain uses TRBV4-3 with TRBJ1-3; unclear D gene. With 0 bases removed from V and 0 bases from J, the gap between germline ends came to 12 bases. The CDR3 has 17 amino acids. Germline values: CDR1 LGHNA, CDR2 YSLEER. Here the CDR3 DNA reads TGCGCCAGCAGCCAAGATAGCGCAGCGCACTCTGGAAACACCATATATTTT. It codes for CASSQDSAAHSGNTIYF.

This sequence joins TRBV2 and TRBJ2-7, with TRBD1 matching 11 bases. V shed 6 bases and J 5 bases; nucleotides not matched to a gene: 6. There are 14 residues in the CDR3. Germline values: CDR1 SNHLY, CDR2 FYNNEI. This CDR3 reads CASRGTGGRHEQYF. The CDR3 nucleotides are TGTGCCAGCAGGGGGACAGGGGGACGACACGAGCAGTACTTC. Looking up the rest from reference TRBV2 and TRBJ2-7 gives the full variable domain: EPEVTQTPSHQVTQMGQEVILRCVPISNHLYFYWYRQILGQKVEFLVSFYNNEISEKSEIFDDQFSVERPDGSNFTLKIRSTKLEDSAMYFCASRGTGGRHEQYFGPGTRLTVT.

V gene TRBV28 combines with J gene TRBJ1-2, with D possibly being TRBD1 (6 bases). Between the trimmed V and J ends, which lost 5 bases and 4 bases, there was a span of 17 bases. CDR3 length: 15 residues. CDR1 and CDR2 (germline): MDHEN, SYDVKM. This CDR3 is CASSTNSGGSYGYTF. The CDR3 nucleotides are TGTGCCAGCAGTACGAATAGCGGGGGCAGCTATGGCTACACCTTC.

There are a few counts of this clone. V and J are TRBV5-4 and TRBJ2-7; tentatively, D is TRBD2 (5 bases). The germline V gene has CDR1 SGHNT and CDR2 YYREEE (reference sequence). Trimming removed 1 base at V and 6 bases at J, with 14 bases between. There are 14 residues in the CDR3. The DNA for the CDR3 is TGTGCCAGCAGCTTGTTTGGAACTAGTAGCGAGCAGTACTTC. It specifies CASSLFGTSSEQYF.

This clone was counted only a few times. Other DNA sequences of this sample code for an identical CDR3. This chain joins TRBV19 and TRBJ1-5, with D unclear. Germline CDR1 and CDR2: LNHDA and SQIVND (reference sequence). V lost 1 base and J 4 bases, leaving 5 bases between the germline ends. The CDR3 is 13 amino acids. The CDR3 sequence is CASSIGGNQPQHF. Here the CDR3 DNA reads TGTGCCAGTAGTATAGGCGGGAATCAGCCCCAGCATTTT.

This clone came up once. J is TRBJ2-6 and V is TRBV7-8; D is unresolved. The V and J ends lost 8 bases and 3 bases respectively, with 17 bases between them. The germline V gene has CDR1 SGHVS and CDR2 FQNEAQ. This CDR3 contains 16 residues. CDR3 bases: TGTGCCAGCGAGAGTGGAGTTCTAGATGGGGCCAACGTCCTGACTTTC. It is translated as CASESGVLDGANVLTF.

This chain connects TRBV7-2 to TRBJ2-5; 8 bases agree with TRBD1. The CDR3 is 14 residues long. V lost 1 base and J lost 2; bases outside the gene matches: 0. From germline, CDR1 is SGHTA and CDR2 FQGNSA. The CDR3 sequence: CASSLGQGQETQYF. In DNA form, the CDR3 reads TGTGCCAGCAGCTTAGGACAGGGGCAAGAGACCCAGTACTTC.

V is TRBV23-1 and J is TRBJ1-1, with 8 bases fitting TRBD1. TRBV23-1 is noted as an ORF with a role that remains uncertain. CDR3 length: 14 amino acids. V dropped 6 bases and J dropped 7; count of bases not matched to a gene: 10. The CDR3 protein is CASSHEDRDVEAFF. The DNA for the CDR3 is TGCGCCAGCAGCCACGAGGACAGGGATGTTGAAGCTTTCTTT.

This clone turned up a few times. This rearrangement joins TRBV21-1 to TRBJ2-2; TRBD1, the D gene given by the table, was not confirmed from the DNA. TRBV21-1 is termed a pseudogene. The CDR3 sequence is 16 residues long. CDR3 coding DNA: TGTGCCAGGAAATGGTCAGGGAAAGCCGCGGCCGGGGAGCTGTTTTTT. Protein: CARKWSGKAAAGELFF.

The rearrangement joins TRBV5-6 to TRBJ1-4, with D maybe TRBD1 (6 bases). The CDR3 loop spans 14 amino acids. The V end lost 4 bases, the J end lost 7 bases, and 14 bases lay between the germline ends. Per the germline V gene, CDR1 is SGHDT and CDR2 is YYEEEE. CDR3 sequence: CASSPQGITEKLFF. In DNA, the CDR3 is TGTGCCAGCAGCCCACAGGGTATAACTGAAAAACTGTTTTTT.

V and J are TRBV7-2 and TRBJ1-1; a possible D gene is TRBD1 (5 bases). V was trimmed by 4 bases and J by 1 base, leaving 7 bases between them. The CDR3 is 13 amino acids. The germline V gene has CDR1 SGHTA and CDR2 FQGNSA. The CDR3 sequence is CASSSGQNTEAFF. In DNA form, the CDR3 reads TGTGCCAGCAGCTCCGGACAGAACACTGAAGCTTTCTTT.